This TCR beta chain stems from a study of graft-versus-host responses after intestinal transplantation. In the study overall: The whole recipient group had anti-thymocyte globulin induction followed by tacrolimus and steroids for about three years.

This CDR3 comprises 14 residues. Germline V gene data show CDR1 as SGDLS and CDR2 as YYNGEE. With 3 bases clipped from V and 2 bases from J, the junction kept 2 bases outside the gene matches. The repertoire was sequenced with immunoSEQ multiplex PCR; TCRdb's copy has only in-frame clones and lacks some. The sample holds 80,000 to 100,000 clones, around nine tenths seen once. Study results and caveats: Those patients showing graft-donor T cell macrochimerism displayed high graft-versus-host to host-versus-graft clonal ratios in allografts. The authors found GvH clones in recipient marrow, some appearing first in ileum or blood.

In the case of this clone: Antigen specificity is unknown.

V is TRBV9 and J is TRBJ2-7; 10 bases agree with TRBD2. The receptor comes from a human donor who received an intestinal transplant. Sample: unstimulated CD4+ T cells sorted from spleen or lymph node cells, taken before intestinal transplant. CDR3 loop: CASSGTSGTYEQYF. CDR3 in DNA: TGTGCCAGCAGCGGGACTAGCGGAACCTACGAGCAGTACTTC.